The clone carrying this T cell receptor (beta chain) was detected only a few times. Its antigen remains unidentified. Amplification of TCR beta CDR3 regions was performed using RNA transcripts as template. With the HTBI primer set, the TCR CDR3 went through a first round of RT-PCR. TCRdb reprocessed the multiplex PCR reads with MiXCR, giving one entry per CDR3 protein. Of 250,000 to 300,000 distinct CDR3 sequences in the sample, more than 14% are singletons; the top ten hold 13%. The sample originates from a study of T cells in Graves' hyperthyroidism and ophthalmopathy. General observations from the study: Blood shared most expanded thyroid clonotypes above 0.001. Before onset, ophthalmopathy was predicted by the model a median roughly 6.4 months earlier.

This CDR3 spans 18 amino acids. V trimming: 6 bases; J trimming: 0 bases; junction bases outside the gene matches: 16. Germline assignment: CDR1 SGHTA and CDR2 FQGTGA. Patients with uncontrolled infections, other autoimmune diseases, pregnancy or lactation were excluded. The clonotype was recovered from a middle-aged woman with Graves' hyperthyroidism that later progressed to Graves' ophthalmopathy. The specimen sequenced was blood. V gene TRBV7-3 combines with J gene TRBJ1-2; 7 bases line up with TRBD1. Here the CDR3 reads CASSRDRDSEPANYGYTF. The CDR3 nucleotides are TGTGCCAGCAGTCGAGACCGGGACAGCGAGCCCGCTAACTATGGCTACACCTTC.